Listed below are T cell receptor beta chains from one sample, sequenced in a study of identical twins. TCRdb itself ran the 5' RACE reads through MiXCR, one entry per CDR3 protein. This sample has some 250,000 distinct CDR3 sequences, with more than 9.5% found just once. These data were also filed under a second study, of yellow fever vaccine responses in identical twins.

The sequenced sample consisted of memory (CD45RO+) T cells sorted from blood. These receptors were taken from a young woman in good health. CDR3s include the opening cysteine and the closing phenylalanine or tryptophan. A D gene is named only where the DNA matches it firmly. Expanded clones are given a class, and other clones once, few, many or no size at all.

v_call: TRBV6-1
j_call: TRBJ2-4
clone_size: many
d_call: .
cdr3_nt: TGTGCCAGCAAAGGACAGTCAGAAAACATTCAGTACTTC
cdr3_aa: CASKGQSENIQYF

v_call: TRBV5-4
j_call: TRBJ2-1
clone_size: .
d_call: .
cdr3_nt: TGTGCCAGCAGCTTGGAGGGGATCAATGAGCAGTTCTTC
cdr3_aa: CASSLEGINEQFF

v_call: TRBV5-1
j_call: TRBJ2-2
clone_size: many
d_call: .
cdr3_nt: TGCGCCAGCAGCTTGGGGGCCCGTCCCGGGGGCACCGGGGAGCTGTTTTTT
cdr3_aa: CASSLGARPGGTGELFF

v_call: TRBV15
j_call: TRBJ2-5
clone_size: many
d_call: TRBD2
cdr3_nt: TGTGCCACCAGCAGAGTGGGGAGCGGGGAGGTGGAAGAGACCCAGTACTTC
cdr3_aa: CATSRVGSGEVEETQYF

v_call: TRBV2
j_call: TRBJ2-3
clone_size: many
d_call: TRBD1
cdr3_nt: TGTGCCAGCAGTGCCGGGACAGGTCAGACAGATACGCAGTATTTT
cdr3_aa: CASSAGTGQTDTQYF

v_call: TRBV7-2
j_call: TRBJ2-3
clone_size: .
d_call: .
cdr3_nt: TGTGCCAGCAGCTCAGGACATAGCACAGATACGCAGTATTTT
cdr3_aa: CASSSGHSTDTQYF

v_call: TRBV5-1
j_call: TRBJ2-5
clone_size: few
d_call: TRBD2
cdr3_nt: TGCGCCAGCAGCTTGGGGTTTGGTAGCGGGAGTAAGGAGACCCAGTACTTC
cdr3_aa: CASSLGFGSGSKETQYF

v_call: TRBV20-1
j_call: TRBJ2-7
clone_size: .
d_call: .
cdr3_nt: TGCAGTGCTAGAGGCAGGGGGCAGTACTTC
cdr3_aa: CSARGRGQYF

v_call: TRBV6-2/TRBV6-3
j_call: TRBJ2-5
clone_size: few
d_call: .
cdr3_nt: TGTGCCAGCAGTTACGTACAGATCCAAGAGACCCAGTACTTC
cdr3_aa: CASSYVQIQETQYF

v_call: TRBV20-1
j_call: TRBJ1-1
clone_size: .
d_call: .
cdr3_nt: TGCAGTGCTGGAGATCGTAGAGCAAACACTGAAGCTTTCTTT
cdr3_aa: CSAGDRRANTEAFF

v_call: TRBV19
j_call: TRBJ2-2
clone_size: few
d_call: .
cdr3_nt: TGTGCCAGTAGTCCTACGTTTCCCGGGGAGCTGTTTTTT
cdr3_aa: CASSPTFPGELFF

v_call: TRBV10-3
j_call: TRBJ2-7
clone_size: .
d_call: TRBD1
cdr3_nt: TGTGCCATCAGCCCTCGGGACAGGGGCGACGAGCAGTACTTC
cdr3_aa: CAISPRDRGDEQYF

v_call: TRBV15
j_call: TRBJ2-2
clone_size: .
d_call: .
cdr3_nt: TGTGCCACCAGCAGAGGAGGGCCGAACACCGGGGAGCTGTTTTTT
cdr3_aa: CATSRGGPNTGELFF

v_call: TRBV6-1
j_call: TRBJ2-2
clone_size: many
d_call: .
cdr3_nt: TGTGCCAGCAGGACCGAAGGGGAGAACACCGGGGAGCTGTTTTTT
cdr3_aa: CASRTEGENTGELFF

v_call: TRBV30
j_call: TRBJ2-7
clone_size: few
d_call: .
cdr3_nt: TGTGCCTGGAGTGTGGGCTACGAGCAGTACTTC
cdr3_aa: CAWSVGYEQYF

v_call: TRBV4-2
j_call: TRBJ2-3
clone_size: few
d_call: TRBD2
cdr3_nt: TGTGCCAGCAGCCAAGGCGGGGGGGCCACAGATACGCAGTATTTT
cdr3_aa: CASSQGGGATDTQYF